Described below is a single TCR beta chain sequence and its context. Its specificity is unknown. CDR3 length: 13 amino acids. With 4 bases clipped from V and 5 bases from J, the junction kept 4 bases outside the gene matches. CDR1 SEHNR and CDR2 FQNEAQ come from the germline V gene (reference sequence). The table came from immunoSEQ multiplex PCR; TCRdb's copy has only in-frame clones and leaves some out. The sample has approximately 350,000 clones; around nine tenths are singletons. Treatment of the sample: some 20 received Ad26.COV2.S at low or high dose, single or two shots; 5 received placebo; per-sample allocation not given. After the first vaccine or placebo injection, samples were drawn on day 63. What was given as vaccine was an Ad26 vector encoding Wuhan-strain SARS-CoV-2 spike. This entry belongs to a study of Ad26.COV2.S vaccination and SARS-CoV-2 variants. Looking at the study overall: Into the muscle, Ad26.COV2.S was dosed once or twice, 56 days apart.

Findings and limits, study-wide: Following vaccination, spike-specific CD8+ and CD4+ T cell responses reportedly exhibited substantial breadth. It was vaccine recipients, not placebo recipients, who had the higher spike-specific TCR breadth.

This sequence was found in a person aged 18 to 59 who received the Ad26.COV2.S COVID-19 vaccine or a placebo. The sequences come from peripheral blood, collected in a trial of Ad26.COV2.S vaccine versus placebo. The chain joins TRBV7-9 to TRBJ1-1; 7 bases are a match to TRBD1. CDR3 sequence: CASSYTGATEAFF. Here the CDR3 DNA reads TGTGCCAGCAGCTATACAGGGGCGACTGAAGCTTTCTTT.